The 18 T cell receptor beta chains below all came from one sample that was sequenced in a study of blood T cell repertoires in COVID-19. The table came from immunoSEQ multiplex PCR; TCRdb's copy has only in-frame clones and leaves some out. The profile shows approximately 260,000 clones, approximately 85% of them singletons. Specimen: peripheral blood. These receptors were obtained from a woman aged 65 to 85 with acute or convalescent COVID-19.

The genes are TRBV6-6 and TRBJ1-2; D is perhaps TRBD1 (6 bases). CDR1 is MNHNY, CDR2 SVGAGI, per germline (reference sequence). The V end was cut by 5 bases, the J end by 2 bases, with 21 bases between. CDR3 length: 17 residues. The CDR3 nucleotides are TGTGCCAGCAGTCCCCCGGGACAACTCCTCAGGAACTATGGCTACACCTTC. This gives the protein CASSPPGQLLRNYGYTF.

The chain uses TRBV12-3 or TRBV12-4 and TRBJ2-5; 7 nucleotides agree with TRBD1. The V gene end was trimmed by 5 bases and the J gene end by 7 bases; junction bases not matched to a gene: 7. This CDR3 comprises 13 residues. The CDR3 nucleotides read TGTGCCAGCAGTCCCCGGGACAGAGGGACCCAGTACTTC. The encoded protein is CASSPRDRGTQYF.

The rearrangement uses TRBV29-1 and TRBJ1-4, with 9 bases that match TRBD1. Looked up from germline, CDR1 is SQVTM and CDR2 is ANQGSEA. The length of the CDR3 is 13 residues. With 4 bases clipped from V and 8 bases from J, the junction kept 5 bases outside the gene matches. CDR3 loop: CSVAGTGTEKLFF. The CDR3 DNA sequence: TGCAGCGTTGCCGGGACAGGGACCGAAAAACTGTTTTTT.

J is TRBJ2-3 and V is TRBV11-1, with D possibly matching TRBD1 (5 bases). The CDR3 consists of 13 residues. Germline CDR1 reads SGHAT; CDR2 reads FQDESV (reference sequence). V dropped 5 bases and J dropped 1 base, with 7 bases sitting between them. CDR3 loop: CASSIRGTDTQYF. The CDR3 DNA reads TGTGCCAGCAGCATCAGGGGCACAGATACGCAGTATTTT.

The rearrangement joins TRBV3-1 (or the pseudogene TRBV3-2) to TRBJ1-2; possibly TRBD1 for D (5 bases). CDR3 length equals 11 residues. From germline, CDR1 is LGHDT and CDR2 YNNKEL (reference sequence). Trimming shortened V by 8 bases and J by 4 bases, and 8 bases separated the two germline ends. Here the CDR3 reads CASAGIYGYTF. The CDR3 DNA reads TGTGCCAGCGCAGGGATCTATGGCTACACCTTC.

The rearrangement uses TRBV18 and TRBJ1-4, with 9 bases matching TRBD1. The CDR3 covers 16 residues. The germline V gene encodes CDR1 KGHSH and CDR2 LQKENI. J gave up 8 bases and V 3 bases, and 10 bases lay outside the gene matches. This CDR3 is CASSPREDRGHEKLFF. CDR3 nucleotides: TGTGCCAGCTCACCCCGGGAGGACAGGGGACACGAAAAACTGTTTTTT. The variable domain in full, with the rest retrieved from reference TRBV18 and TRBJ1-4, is NAGVMQNPRHLVRRRGQEARLRCSPMKGHSHVYWYRQLPEEGLKFMVYLQKENIIDESGMPKERFSAEFPKEGPSILRIQQVVRGDSAAYFCASSPREDRGHEKLFFGSGTQLSVL.

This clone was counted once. In DNA form, the CDR3 reads TGTGCCACCAGTGATTTAAGATCGGGACAGATACTCAGCACAGATACGCAGTATTTT. The encoded protein is CATSDLRSGQILSTDTQYF. J is TRBJ2-3 and V is TRBV24-1, with 7 bases that match TRBD1. The J segment lost 0 bases and the V segment lost 1 base, leaving 12 bases of the junction unmatched. The CDR3 consists of 19 residues. The germline gives CDR1 KGHDR, CDR2 SFDVKD.

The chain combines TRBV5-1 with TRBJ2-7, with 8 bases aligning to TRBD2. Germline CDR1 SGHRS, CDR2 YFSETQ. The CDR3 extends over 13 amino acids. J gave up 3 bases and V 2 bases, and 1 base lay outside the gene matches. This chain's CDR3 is CASSFTSGYEQYF. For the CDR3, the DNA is TGCGCCAGCAGCTTTACTAGCGGCTACGAGCAGTACTTC.

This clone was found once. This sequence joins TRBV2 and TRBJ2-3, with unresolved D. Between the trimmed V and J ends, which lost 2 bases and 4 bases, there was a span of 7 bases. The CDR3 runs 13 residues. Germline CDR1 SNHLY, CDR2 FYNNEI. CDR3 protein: CASSEYGSDTQYF. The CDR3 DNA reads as TGTGCCAGCAGTGAATACGGGTCAGATACGCAGTATTTT.

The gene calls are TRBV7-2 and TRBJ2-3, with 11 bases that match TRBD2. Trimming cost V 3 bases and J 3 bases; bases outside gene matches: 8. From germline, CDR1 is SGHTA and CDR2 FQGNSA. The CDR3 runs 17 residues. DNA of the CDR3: TGTGCCAGCAGCTTCCTCGGACTAGCGGGTTATACAGATACGCAGTATTTT. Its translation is CASSFLGLAGYTDTQYF.

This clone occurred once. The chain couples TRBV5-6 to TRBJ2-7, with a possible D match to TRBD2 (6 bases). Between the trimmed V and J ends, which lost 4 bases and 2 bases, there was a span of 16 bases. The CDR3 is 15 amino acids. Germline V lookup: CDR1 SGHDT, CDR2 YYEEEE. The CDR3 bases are TGTGCCAGCAGCCCCGGGCCCCGGGGGACCTACGAGCAGTACTTC. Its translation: CASSPGPRGTYEQYF.

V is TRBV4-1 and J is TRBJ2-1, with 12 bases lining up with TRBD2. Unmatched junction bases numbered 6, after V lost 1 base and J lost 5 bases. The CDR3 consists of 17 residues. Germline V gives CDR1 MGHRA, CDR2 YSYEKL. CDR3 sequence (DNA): TGCGCCAGCAGCCAAGGTACGACTAGCGGGGGCCACAATGAGCAGTTCTTC. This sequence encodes CASSQGTTSGGHNEQFF.

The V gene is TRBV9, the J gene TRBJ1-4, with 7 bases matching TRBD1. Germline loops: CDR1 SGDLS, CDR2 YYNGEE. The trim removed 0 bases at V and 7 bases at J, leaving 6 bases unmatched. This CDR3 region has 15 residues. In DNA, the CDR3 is TGTGCCAGCAGCGTAGGAGACAGGGAGCGTGAAAAACTGTTTTTT. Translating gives CASSVGDREREKLFF.

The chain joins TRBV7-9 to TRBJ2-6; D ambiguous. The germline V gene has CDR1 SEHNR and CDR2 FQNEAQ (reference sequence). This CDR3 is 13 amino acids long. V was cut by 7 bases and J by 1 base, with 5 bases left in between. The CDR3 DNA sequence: TGTGCCAGCACAGCGTCTGGGGCCAACGTCCTGACTTTC. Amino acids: CASTASGANVLTF.

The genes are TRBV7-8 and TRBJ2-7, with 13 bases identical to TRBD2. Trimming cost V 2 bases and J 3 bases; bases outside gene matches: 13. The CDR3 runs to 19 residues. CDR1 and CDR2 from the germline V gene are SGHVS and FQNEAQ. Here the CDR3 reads CASSLTARTSGGVIYEQYF. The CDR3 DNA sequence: TGTGCCAGCAGCTTAACGGCAAGAACTAGCGGGGGGGTCATCTACGAGCAGTACTTC.

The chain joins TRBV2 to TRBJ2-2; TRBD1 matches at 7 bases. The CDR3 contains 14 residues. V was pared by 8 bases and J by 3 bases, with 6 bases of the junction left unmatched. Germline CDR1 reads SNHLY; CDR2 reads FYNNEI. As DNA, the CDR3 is TGTGCCAGCCGAGAGGGGGCGGACACCGGGGAGCTGTTTTTT. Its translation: CASREGADTGELFF.

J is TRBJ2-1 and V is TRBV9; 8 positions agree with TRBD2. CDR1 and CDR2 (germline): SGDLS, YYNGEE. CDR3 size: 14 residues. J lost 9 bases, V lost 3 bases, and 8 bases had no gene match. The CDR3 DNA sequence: TGTGCCAGCAGCGGTGGACTAGCCCACCCTGAGCAGTTCTTC. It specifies CASSGGLAHPEQFF.

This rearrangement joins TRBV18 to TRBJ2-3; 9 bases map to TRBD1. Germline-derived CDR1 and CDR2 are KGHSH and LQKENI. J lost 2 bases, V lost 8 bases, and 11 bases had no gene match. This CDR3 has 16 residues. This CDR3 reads CASRGTGTGTTDTQYF. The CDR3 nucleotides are TGTGCCAGCCGCGGAACCGGGACAGGGACCACAGATACGCAGTATTTT.